The clone carrying this T cell receptor (beta chain) appeared once. This sample was included in a study of blood T cell repertoires in COVID-19. Study overall: COVID-19 samples collected from the United States, Italy and Spain covered acute and convalescent phases. Sources were T cells, B-cell-depleted T cells, or PBMCs; the material itself was cDNA or gDNA.

In the authors' methods: Amplification of reference gene primers was used by the study to estimate nucleated cell counts. Measured with immunoSEQ multiplex PCR; TCRdb has only the in-frame clones, and not every one. The V and J calls and clone size were taken over from that table, and D and trimming were inferred from the DNA. In the table there are approximately 190,000 clones, more than 70% of which are singletons. The V gene's germline CDR1 is SNHLY and CDR2 FYNNEI. Trimming pared 6 bases from V and 4 bases from J, leaving 13 bases between. This CDR3 spans 14 amino acids. The specimen sequenced was peripheral blood. The receptor was isolated from a woman aged 35 to 49 who had recovered from COVID-19. V usage is TRBV2 and J usage is TRBJ2-1, with unresolved D. DNA of the CDR3: TGTGCCAGCAGCTCAAGCGATAGATACAATGAGCAGTTCTTC. Amino acid sequence: CASSSSDRYNEQFF.